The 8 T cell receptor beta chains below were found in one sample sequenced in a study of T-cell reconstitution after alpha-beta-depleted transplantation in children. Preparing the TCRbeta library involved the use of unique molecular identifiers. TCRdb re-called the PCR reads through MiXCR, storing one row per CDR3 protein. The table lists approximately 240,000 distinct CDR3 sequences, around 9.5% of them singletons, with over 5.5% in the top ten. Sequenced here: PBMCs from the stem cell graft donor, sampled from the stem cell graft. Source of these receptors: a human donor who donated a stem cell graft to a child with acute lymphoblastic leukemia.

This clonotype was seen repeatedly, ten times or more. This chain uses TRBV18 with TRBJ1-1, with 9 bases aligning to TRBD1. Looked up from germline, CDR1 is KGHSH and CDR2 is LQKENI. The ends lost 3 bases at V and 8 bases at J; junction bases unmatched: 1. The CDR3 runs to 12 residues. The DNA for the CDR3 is TGTGCCAGCTCACCCGGGACAGGGGAAGCTTTCTTT. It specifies CASSPGTGEAFF.

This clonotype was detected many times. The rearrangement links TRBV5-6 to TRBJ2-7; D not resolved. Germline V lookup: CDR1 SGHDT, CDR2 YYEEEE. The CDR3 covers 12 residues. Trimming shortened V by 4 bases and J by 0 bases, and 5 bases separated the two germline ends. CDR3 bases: TGTGCCAGCAGCCAGAGCTCCTACGAGCAGTACTTC. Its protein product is CASSQSSYEQYF.

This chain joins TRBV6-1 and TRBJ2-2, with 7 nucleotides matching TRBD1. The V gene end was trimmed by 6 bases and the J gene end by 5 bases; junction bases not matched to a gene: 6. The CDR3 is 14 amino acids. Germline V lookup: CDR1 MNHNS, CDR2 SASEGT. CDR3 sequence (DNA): TGTGCCAGCAGGCCAGGGGGTTGGACCGGGGAGCTGTTTTTT. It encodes CASRPGGWTGELFF.

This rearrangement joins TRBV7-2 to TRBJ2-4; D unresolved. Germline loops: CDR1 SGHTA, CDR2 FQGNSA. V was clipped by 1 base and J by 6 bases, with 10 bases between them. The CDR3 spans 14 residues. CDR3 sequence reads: CASSLGGGRNIQYF. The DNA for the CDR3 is TGTGCCAGCAGCTTAGGGGGTGGCAGAAACATTCAGTACTTC.

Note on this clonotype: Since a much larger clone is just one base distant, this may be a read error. The CDR3 DNA is TGCAGTGCTAGAGAGCGTCGTAGTGCAGACAAGAACACTGAAGCTTTGTTT. Protein sequence: CSARERRSADKNTEALF. J is TRBJ1-1 and V is TRBV20-1; D gene uncertain. CDR1 and CDR2 (germline): DFQATT, SNEGSKA (reference sequence). The CDR3 totals 17 residues.

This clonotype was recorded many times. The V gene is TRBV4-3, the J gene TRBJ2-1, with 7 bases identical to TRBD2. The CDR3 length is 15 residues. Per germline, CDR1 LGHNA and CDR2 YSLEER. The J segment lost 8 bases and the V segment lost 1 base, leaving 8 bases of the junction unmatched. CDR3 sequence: CASSQGAGVRDEQFF. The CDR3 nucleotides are TGCGCCAGCAGCCAAGGGGCGGGGGTTAGGGATGAGCAGTTCTTC.

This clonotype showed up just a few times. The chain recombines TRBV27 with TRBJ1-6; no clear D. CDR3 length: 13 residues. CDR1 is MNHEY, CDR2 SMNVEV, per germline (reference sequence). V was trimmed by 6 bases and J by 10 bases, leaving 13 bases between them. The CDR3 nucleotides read TGTGCCAGCAGGGACCCGGGAGGATCACCCCTCCACTTT. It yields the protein CASRDPGGSPLHF.

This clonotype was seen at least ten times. The CDR3 nucleotides read TGTGCCAGCAGCTCGACAGGGGCTAGCGGGGGAGGGCTGTATTTT. As protein: CASSSTGASGGGLYF. V gene TRBV7-2 combines with J gene TRBJ2-3; 10 bases align to TRBD2. V gave up 4 bases and J gave up 14 bases; unmatched junction bases: 15. Germline-derived CDR1 and CDR2 are SGHTA and FQGNSA. The CDR3 loop spans 15 amino acids. The whole variable domain, remainder taken from reference TRBV7-2 and TRBJ2-3, is GAGVSQSPSNKVTEKGKDVELRCDPISGHTALYWYRQSLGQGLEFLIYFQGNSAPDKSGLPSDRFSAERTGGSVSTLTIQRTQQEDSAVYLCASSSTGASGGGLYFGPGTRLTVL.